This T cell receptor beta chain was profiled in a study of regulatory T cells in long-lasting Graves disease. This clonotype was detected a few times. Its specificity is not known. Libraries of TCR beta came from iRepertoire HTBI primers plus Arm-PCR of CDR3 regions. TCRdb processed the multiplex PCR reads anew with MiXCR; each CDR3 protein has one entry. The sample has 450,000 to 600,000 distinct CDR3 sequences, around 15% seen once. Trimming left V 9 bases short and J 6 bases short, with 11 bases between. CDR1 is SNHLY, CDR2 FYNNEI, per germline. The CDR3 runs 12 residues. Time point defined: newly diagnosed GD, antithyroid drugs for less than 3 months. RNA isolated from PBMCs was used to make the TCR library. Enrollment of patients was through an endocrinology department in Xi'an, China. Points from the study as a whole: Lower TCR diversity characterized persistent Graves' patients relative to newly diagnosed patients. There were preferences for TRBV28, TRBJ1-2 and TRBJ2-5 in persistent disease.

The sample was also linked to a second study, of T cells in Graves' hyperthyroidism and ophthalmopathy. That report adds: Graves' hyperthyroidism showing no ophthalmopathy progression within 18 months was considered stable.

The material was peripheral blood mononuclear cells (PBMCs), obtained at new diagnosis, from a patient treated with antithyroid drugs. This receptor was taken from a man between 40 and 49 years old with Graves disease. The chain recombines TRBV2 with TRBJ1-4, with a weak D call TRBD1 (6 bases). The CDR3 spells CARGGGDEKLFF. DNA for the CDR3: TGTGCCAGAGGGGGAGGGGATGAAAAACTGTTTTTT. Full variable domain (missing parts from reference TRBV2 and TRBJ1-4): EPEVTQTPSHQVTQMGQEVILRCVPISNHLYFYWYRQILGQKVEFLVSFYNNEISEKSEIFDDQFSVERPDGSNFTLKIRSTKLEDSAMYFCARGGGDEKLFFGSGTQLSVL.